These 6 T cell receptor beta chains came from one sample sequenced in a study of blood T cell repertoires in COVID-19. Measured with immunoSEQ multiplex PCR; TCRdb has only the in-frame clones, and not every one. The sample consists of hundreds of thousands of clones, about 84% of them appearing once. The specimen sequenced was PBMCs or T cells enriched from blood (not recorded which). The receptors come from a woman aged 50 to 60 who had recovered from COVID-19.

V and J are TRBV6-5 and TRBJ2-2; 8 positions match TRBD2. CDR1 and CDR2 (germline): MNHEY, SVGAGI. Trimming at V came to 6 bases and at J to 6 bases, leaving 6 bases not matched to a gene. This CDR3 is 14 amino acids long. The CDR3 bases are TGTGCCAGCAGCCGAATTAGCGGGGCCGGGGAGCTGTTTTTT. Its protein product is CASSRISGAGELFF.

This chain joins TRBV6-5 and TRBJ1-6; D gene uncertain. This CDR3 contains 13 residues. With 2 bases removed from V and 6 bases from J, the gap between germline ends came to 5 bases. CDR1 is MNHEY and CDR2 is SVGAGI in the germline V gene. The CDR3 DNA sequence: TGTGCCAGCAGTTACGAGGCTAATTCACCCCTCCACTTT. This gives the protein CASSYEANSPLHF.

The V gene is TRBV6-5, the J gene TRBJ1-4, with TRBD1 matching over 8 bases. Germline V gene data show CDR1 as MNHEY and CDR2 as SVGAGI. The CDR3 totals 14 residues. Unmatched junction bases numbered 8, after V lost 6 bases and J lost 8 bases. CDR3 bases: TGTGCCAGCAGCTCCGGACAGGGTAGCGAAAAACTGTTTTTT. This encodes CASSSGQGSEKLFF.

The rearrangement uses TRBV5-4 and TRBJ2-3; 7 nucleotides agree with TRBD2. The CDR3 sequence is 15 residues long. Trimming removed 1 base from V and 2 bases from J; junction bases left unmatched: 4. Germline CDR1 is SGHNT and CDR2 is YYREEE (reference sequence). The CDR3 loop is CASSLSGGSTDTQYF. Here the CDR3 DNA reads TGTGCCAGCAGCTTGTCCGGGGGGTCCACAGATACGCAGTATTTT.

The rearrangement uses TRBV29-1 and TRBJ2-2, with a weak D call TRBD1 (5 bases). V lost 2 bases and J lost 2, with 9 bases in between. The CDR3 loop spans 14 amino acids. CDR1 and CDR2 (germline): SQVTM, ANQGSEA. CDR3 DNA sequence: TGCAGCGTTGAAAGCAGGGTAAACACCGGGGAGCTGTTTTTT. Protein product: CSVESRVNTGELFF.

The chain has TRBV5-1 and TRBJ2-3, with 10 positions matching TRBD1. The CDR3 has 15 amino acids. The trim removed 0 bases at V and 6 bases at J, leaving 4 bases unmatched. CDR1 SGHRS and CDR2 YFSETQ come from the germline V gene. CDR3 amino acids: CASSLAGTGVDTQYF. The CDR3 DNA follows: TGCGCCAGCAGCTTGGCCGGGACAGGGGTGGATACGCAGTATTTT.